This T cell receptor beta chain was sequenced in a study of T cells in Graves' hyperthyroidism and ophthalmopathy. Background on the study: Prior to any treatment, at the point of initial diagnosis, peripheral blood was collected. Broader study findings: Clonotypes that were expanded in thyroid above 0.001 mostly appeared in blood too.

The authors took PBMCs from 10 ml fresh peripheral blood. Researchers took RNA transcripts and amplified the TCR beta CDR3 regions from them. Researchers ran a first-round RT-PCR on the TCR CDR3 using the HTBI primer set. Each CDR3 protein is one row after TCRdb ran MiXCR on the multiplex PCR reads. The data show around 700,000 distinct CDR3 sequences, with approximately 18% seen just once and over 15% held by the top ten. About this clonotype itself: The antigen is unknown.

This TCR derives from a woman aged 45-59 years with Graves' hyperthyroidism that later progressed to Graves' ophthalmopathy. The sequencing input was blood.

The CDR3 sequence: CASSSGASGEQYF. CDR3 bases: TGTGCCAGCAGCTCCGGGGCCTCCGGAGAGCAGTACTTC. The rearrangement uses TRBV7-2 and TRBJ2-7, with D perhaps assigned TRBD1 or TRBD2 (5 bases each). V was cut by 4 bases and J by 7 bases, with 14 bases left in between. The CDR3 totals 13 residues. Looked up from germline, CDR1 is SGHTA and CDR2 is FQGNSA.